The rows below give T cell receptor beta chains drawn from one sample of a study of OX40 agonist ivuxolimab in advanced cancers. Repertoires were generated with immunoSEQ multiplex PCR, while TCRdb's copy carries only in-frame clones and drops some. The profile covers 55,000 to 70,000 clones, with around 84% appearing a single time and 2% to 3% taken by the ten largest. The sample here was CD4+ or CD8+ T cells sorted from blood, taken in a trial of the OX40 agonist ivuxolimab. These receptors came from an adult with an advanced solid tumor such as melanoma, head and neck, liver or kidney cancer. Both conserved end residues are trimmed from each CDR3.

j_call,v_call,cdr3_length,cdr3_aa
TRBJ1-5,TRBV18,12,ASSPGTGNQPQH
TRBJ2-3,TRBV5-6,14,ASSHRWLAGGNTQY
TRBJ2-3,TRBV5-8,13,ASSLDRGDTDTQY
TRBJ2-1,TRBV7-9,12,ASSPRASANEQF
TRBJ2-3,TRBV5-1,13,ASSLTRGDTDTQY
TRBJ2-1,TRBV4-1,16,ASSQVNLQGAYVNEQF
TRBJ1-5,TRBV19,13,ASSIPGQGGQPQH
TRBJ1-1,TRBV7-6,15,ASSSQPGQGANTEAF
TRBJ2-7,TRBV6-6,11,ASRILQGAEQY
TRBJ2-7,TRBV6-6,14,ASSYANGQGVNEQY